This T cell receptor (beta chain) derives from a study of long-term antiretroviral therapy in people with HIV. Study-level points and caveats: The study found narrower CDR3 length ranges in HIV repertoires than in controls.

As concerns this clone: Its antigen is as yet unknown.

Every HIV-positive participant received treatment in the United States. There were roughly 0.9-11 million cryopreserved PBMC in the samples before DNA extraction. Sequencing used immunoSEQ v3.0 at survey level. Here immunoSEQ multiplex PCR was the method, and the copy in TCRdb shows in-frame clones only, minus some. Among tens of thousands of clones listed, about 85% were seen once. The clonotype comes from a woman in her 30s with HIV. The sequenced sample was unsorted PBMCs, obtained about 2.7 years before starting antiretroviral therapy.

The CDR3 here is CASIRPDFKPLHF. CDR3 coding DNA: TGTGCCAGTATTAGACCAGACTTTAAACCCCTCCACTTT. The J gene is TRBJ1-6, the V gene TRBV19; D unresolved. The CDR3 extends over 13 amino acids. Per the germline V gene, CDR1 is LNHDA and CDR2 is SQIVND (reference sequence). Trimming left V 7 bases short and J 12 bases short, with 16 bases between.